This T cell receptor beta chain was sequenced in a study of T cell responses to AZD1222 COVID-19 vaccine. Study-wide results and caveats: Clonal diversity may have been underestimated, and the donors were mostly white British, with more females than males.

The method was immunoSEQ multiplex PCR; TCRdb's version includes in-frame clones alone and lacks a portion of them. Among about 180,000 clones listed, 90% were seen once. The length of the CDR3 is 15 residues. The germline V and J ends were trimmed by 2 bases and 2 bases, with 9 bases remaining between them. Per the germline V gene, CDR1 is LGHNA and CDR2 is YNFKEQ. Details on this clone: Its target is not known.

Specimen: peripheral blood, collected on day 0 of AZD1222 vaccination. The chain is built from TRBV4-2 and TRBJ1-4; D might be TRBD1 (5 bases). The clonotype was recovered from an adult in good health. The CDR3 reads CASSQPRDTNEKLFF. The CDR3, as DNA: TGTGCCAGCAGCCAACCCAGGGACACTAATGAAAAACTGTTTTTT.